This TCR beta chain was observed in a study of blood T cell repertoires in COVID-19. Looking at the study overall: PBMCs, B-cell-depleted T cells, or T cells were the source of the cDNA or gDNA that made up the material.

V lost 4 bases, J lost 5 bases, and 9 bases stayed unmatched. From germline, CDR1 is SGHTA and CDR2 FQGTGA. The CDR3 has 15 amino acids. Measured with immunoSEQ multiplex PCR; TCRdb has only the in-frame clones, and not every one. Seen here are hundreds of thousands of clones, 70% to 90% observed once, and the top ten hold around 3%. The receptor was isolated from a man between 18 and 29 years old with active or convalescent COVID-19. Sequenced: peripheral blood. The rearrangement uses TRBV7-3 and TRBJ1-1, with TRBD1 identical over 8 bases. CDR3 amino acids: CASSSETGARTEAFF. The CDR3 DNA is TGTGCCAGCAGCTCGGAGACAGGGGCGAGGACTGAAGCTTTCTTT.